What follows describes a single T cell receptor (beta chain). Antigen specificity is unknown. Profiled with immunoSEQ multiplex PCR; TCRdb holds only in-frame clones, not every one. The table has 70,000 to 95,000 clones, about 85% seen once. Germline trimming cut 8 bases from V and 14 bases from J; bases unmatched to any gene: 8. The CDR3 length is 11 residues. Germline V lookup: CDR1 SEHNR, CDR2 FQNEAQ (reference sequence). This sample is drawn from a study of OX40 agonist ivuxolimab in advanced cancers. Whole-study context: Three partial responders included one hepatocellular carcinoma patient and two cutaneous melanoma patients. Study-level results: In CD8+ T cells, expanded clones were on average more numerous than in CD4+.

Autoimmune disease history or systemic immunosuppression led to patients being barred. The rearrangement joins TRBV7-9 to TRBJ1-4; 7 positions match TRBD1. Sample: CD4+ or CD8+ T cells sorted from blood, taken in a trial of the OX40 agonist ivuxolimab. This receptor was taken from an adult with an advanced solid tumor such as melanoma, head and neck, liver or kidney cancer. The CDR3 DNA reads as TGTGCCAGCCGCTCAGGGGACAGCCTGTTTTTT. As protein: CASRSGDSLFF. Full variable domain (outside the CDR3, taken from reference TRBV7-9 and TRBJ1-4): DTGVSQNPRHKITKRGQNVTFRCDPISEHNRLYWYRQTLGQGPEFLTYFQNEAQLEKSRLLSDRFSAERPKGSFSTLEIQRTEQGDSAMYLCASRSGDSLFFGSGTQLSVL.